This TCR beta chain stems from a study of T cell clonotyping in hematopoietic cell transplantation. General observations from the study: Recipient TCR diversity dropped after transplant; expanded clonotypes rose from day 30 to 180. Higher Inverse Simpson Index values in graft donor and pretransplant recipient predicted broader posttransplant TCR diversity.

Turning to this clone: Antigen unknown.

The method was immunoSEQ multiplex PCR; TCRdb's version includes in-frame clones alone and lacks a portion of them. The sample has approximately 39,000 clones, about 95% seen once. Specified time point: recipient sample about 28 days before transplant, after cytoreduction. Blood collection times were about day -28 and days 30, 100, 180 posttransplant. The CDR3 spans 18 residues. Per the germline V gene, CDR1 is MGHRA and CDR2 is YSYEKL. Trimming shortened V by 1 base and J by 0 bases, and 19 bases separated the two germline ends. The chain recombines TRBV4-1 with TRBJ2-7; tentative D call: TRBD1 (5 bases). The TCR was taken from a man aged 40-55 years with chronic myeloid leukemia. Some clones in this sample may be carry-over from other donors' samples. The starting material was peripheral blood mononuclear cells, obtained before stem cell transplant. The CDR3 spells CASSQGVRGPINSYEQYF. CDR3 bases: TGCGCCAGCAGCCAAGGGGTTAGGGGCCCCATTAACTCCTACGAGCAGTACTTC.